This T cell receptor beta chain is drawn from a study of blood T cells in healthy people across ages (dated by TCRdb to between 2014 and 2017). Regarding the complete study: Template switching captured roughly one uniquely barcoded TCR beta cDNA molecule per two T cells in model experiments. Using the same blood draw, the study looked at two additional independent replicas of 1 million unique cDNA reads for two donors, one aged 18 to 30 and the other aged 80 or older. Four age groups were formed from the donors: young (average approximately 15 years), middle-aged (just under 40), aged (about 62) and long-lived (approximately 78). The study measured age-related changes in TCR beta repertoire diversity using deep sequencing normalized with unique cDNA molecular identifiers. What the study reported, not specific to this receptor: Since profiling was done on bulk unsorted PBMCs, naive and antigen-experienced compartments could not be conclusively compared. Compared with the aged group, more naive CD4+ T cells, fewer expanded clones and increased TCR diversity were shown by the long-lived group, suggesting age selection. Because donor CMV infection status was unknown, age-related changes in expanded clonotypes were potentially confounded. Estimates of total diversity from one million sequenced T cells were regarded as lower bounds and underestimates. There was a strong correlation between observed TCR beta diversity and the percentage of naive T cells measured by flow cytometry. Observed TCR beta diversity per million T cells fell roughly linearly with age, and a significant reduction was already apparent by age around 40.

The library was prepared using 5' RACE. The sample was run on an Illumina HiSeq 2500. A second roughly 6 to 11 cycle PCR used a sample-barcoded 5' primer and a J-beta primer mix. A template-switch 5' adaptor carrying 12 random nucleotides introduced a unique molecular identifier onto each TCR beta cDNA molecule. Each sample yielded at least 2.5 million CDR3-containing paired-end reads. First-strand cDNA synthesis was performed from all RNA using the Mint cDNA synthesis kit, with priming by a TRBC-specific oligonucleotide. After uracil-DNA glycosylase treatment, a first 18-cycle PCR used universal primers M1SS and BC2_uni_R on all cDNA. For the original study's pipeline: For normalization, 1 million high-quality reads, each with a distinct molecular identifier, were randomly selected from each sample. Instead of being binned into consensus sequences, reads with shared molecular identifiers were discarded. CDR3 identification, clonotype clustering and error correction used MiTCR with a Q25 quality threshold and the strictest error-elimination algorithm. A nonparametric unseen species model with Euler transformation was used to estimate a lower bound on total TCR beta diversity. TCRdb redid the processing of the public reads, applying fastp at Q25 and MiXCR, and retained in-frame beta chains. Rows with a matching CDR3 protein are joined into one entry that keeps the most common DNA and genes. The V and J calls follow TCRdb's processing rather than the paper's. This sample has around 820,000 distinct CDR3 sequences in its table, and more than 20% of those were observed once. The ten largest clones take up approximately 4% of the sample.

A remark on this clonotype: Its recognized antigen is unknown. Per-base qualities were not stored, and no clone one base away is much larger.

The donors were 40 or so Caucasian individuals from Russia, aged 6 to 90 years, who were systemically healthy. Ten milliliters of peripheral blood were drawn from each donor into EDTA-treated Vacutainer tubes. Ficoll-Paque density-gradient centrifugation was used to isolate PBMCs, with at least 6.5 million per sample. Trizol reagent was used to extract total RNA from PBMCs, with at least 6 micrograms per sample. The percentages of naive CD45RAhigh/CD27high T cells were determined by flow cytometry on a PBMC aliquot from every donor. Including cysteine and phenylalanine, the CDR3 has 15 amino acids. Only the CDR3 portion is preserved as DNA: 45 bases, with reading frame beginning at the first base. V lost 0 bases and J lost 6 bases, and the count of bases not matched to a germline gene is 3. For CDR1 and CDR2, the germline V gene lists SGHRS and YFSETQ. These data also formed part of another study, on T cells of mothers and their children. As the second paper documents: Nine systemically healthy Caucasian individuals served as donors, namely three mothers together with their six children. cDNA synthesis consumed the entire amount of extracted RNA, loaded at approximately 1.5 ug RNA in each 15 ul reaction. Sample barcodes and 2-4 random nucleotides were added via the M1S primer in the second PCR. Over 8 million TCR beta CDR3 reads were obtained for each mother, and around 2.7 million reads were obtained for each child. Thymic selection similarly shapes TCR recombination output in related and unrelated pairs, with minor effect from inherited differences. Normalized repertoire overlap was always found to be slightly, but never significantly, higher in related mother-child pairs than in unrelated mother-child pairs. No persistent microchimeric T cell clones were found, with a detection sensitivity of around 100 clones per million clonotypes. Deep NGS was used in the study to compare the TCR beta repertoires of mothers and children and to look for features that separate related mother-child pairs from unrelated individuals. The mean age was around 42 +/- 4 years for the mothers and approximately 11 +/- 4 years for the children. After adapter ligation with NEBNext reagents, the libraries were sequenced on Illumina HiSeq 2000 with 100+100 nt paired-end reads. To prevent cross-contamination, the mother and child libraries were prepared a month apart and were sequenced in separate runs. Each donor had between roughly 500,000 and 2,200,000 distinct TCR beta clonotypes identified. Naive TCR beta clonotypes were estimated from low-frequency clonotypes matched to each donor's FACS-determined naive share, without sorting.

The sequencing input was blood. This clonotype was sampled from a boy aged 5-17 years in good health. The chain couples TRBV5-1 to TRBJ2-1; 10 bases in between match TRBD2. This receptor has the CDR3 CASSLDLAGVNEQFF. The nucleotides read TGCGCCAGCAGCTTGGATCTAGCGGGAGTCAATGAGCAGTTCTTC. With all but the CDR3 taken from the reference TRBV5-1 and TRBJ2-1 genes, the full variable domain is: KAGVTQTPRYLIKTRGQQVTLSCSPISGHRSVSWYQQTPGQGLQFLFEYFSETQRNKGNFPGRFSGRQFSNSRSEMNVSTLELGDSALYLCASSLDLAGVNEQFFGPGTRLTVL.